The 29 T cell receptor beta chains in this list originate from one sample, sequenced in a study of CXCR3-negative and CXCR3-positive naive CD8 T cells. Study results and caveats: CXCR3-positive naive cells carried more hydrophobic TRB CDR3s than CXCR3-negative ones.

UMI-labeled 5' RACE TRB cDNA libraries were prepared from the cells. Following a re-call of the 5' RACE reads, TCRdb has one entry per CDR3 protein and lacks DNA. The specimen's table records roughly 59,000 distinct CDR3 sequences. Antigen specificity for these receptors is unknown. The sample comprised naive CXCR3+ CD8+ T cells from blood. Subset: CD45RO-CCR7+CD27+CD95- naive CD8+ T cells expressing CXCR3 (TNR3+). The receptors were gathered from a human donor in good health. Some clones in this sample may be carry-over from other donors' samples.

CDR3: CASSSTGTAYNEQFF. This chain links TRBV7-3 with TRBJ2-1; absent DNA, TCRdb's TRBD1 call cannot be checked. The V gene's germline CDR1 is SGHTA and CDR2 FQGTGA. This CDR3 has 15 residues.

This chain links TRBV4-3 with TRBJ2-2; with no DNA, the TCRdb D assignment of TRBD1 cannot be verified. Germline CDR1 and CDR2: LGHNA and YSLEER. The CDR3 sequence is 15 residues long. Here the CDR3 reads CASSQEEGASGELFF.

The chain links TRBV2 to TRBJ1-1. CDR3 size: 11 residues. Germline V gene sequence: CDR1 SNHLY, CDR2 FYNNEI. The chain's CDR3 is CATRGGLETFF.

The chain has TRBV12-3 or TRBV12-4 and TRBJ2-1; TCRdb returns TRBD2, unconfirmable since there is no DNA. The CDR3 length is 15 residues. This chain's CDR3 is CASSFPAGGPNEQFF.

V usage is TRBV9 and J usage is TRBJ2-3; the D call of TRBD1 rests on TCRdb alone, since no DNA is present to check it. The CDR3 covers 14 residues. Germline V lookup: CDR1 SGDLS, CDR2 YYNGEE. The chain's CDR3 is CASSGGHYEDTQYF.

The gene calls are TRBV12-3 or TRBV12-4 and TRBJ2-5; the D call from TCRdb, TRBD2, cannot be confirmed without DNA. This CDR3 has 16 residues. The CDR3 sequence: CASSFWTSGLQETQYF.

The CDR3 here is CSAQGLAGSYEQYF. The chain combines TRBV29-1 with TRBJ2-7; with no DNA, the TCRdb D assignment of TRBD2 cannot be verified. CDR1 is SQVTM, CDR2 ANQGSEA, per germline. The CDR3 runs to 14 residues.

This sequence joins TRBV28 and TRBJ1-5. Germline CDR1 and CDR2: MDHEN and SYDVKM. The CDR3 totals 13 residues. This CDR3 reads CASTRTENQPQHF.

The chain has TRBV7-8 and TRBJ2-1; the TCRdb call, TRBD1, lacks DNA for checking. The length of the CDR3 is 15 residues. Germline V gene data show CDR1 as SGHVS and CDR2 as FQNEAQ. CDR3 sequence: CASTHIVGGDNEQFF. The variable domain in full, with the rest retrieved from reference TRBV7-8 and TRBJ2-1, is GAGVSQSPRYKVAKRGQDVALRCDPISGHVSLFWYQQALGQGPEFLTYFQNEAQLDKSGLPSDRFFAERPEGSVSTLKIQRTQQEDSAVYLCASTHIVGGDNEQFFGPGTRLTVL.

The chain has TRBV12-5 and TRBJ2-4; as DNA is missing, the TRBD2 call by TCRdb cannot be tested. The CDR3 is 17 amino acids. Germline assignment: CDR1 LGHNT and CDR2 FRNRAP. CDR3 amino acids: CASGLVRLAGDKNIQYF.

The chain has TRBV28 and TRBJ2-7; absent DNA, TCRdb's TRBD1 call cannot be checked. The CDR3 covers 15 residues. The germline CDR1 and CDR2 sequences are MDHEN and SYDVKM. CDR3 residues: CASRWDREGNYEQYF. The complete variable domain, with remaining parts taken from reference TRBV28 and TRBJ2-7, reads DVKVTQSSRYLVKRTGEKVFLECVQDMDHENMFWYRQDPGLGLRLIYFSYDVKMKEKGDIPEGYSVSREKKERFSLILESASTNQTSMYLCASRWDREGNYEQYFGPGTRLTVT.

The V call is TRBV29-1, the J call TRBJ2-7; TCRdb picks TRBD1, but there is no DNA to check that call. CDR1 SQVTM and CDR2 ANQGSEA come from the germline V gene. The CDR3 has 13 residues. The CDR3 here is CSVVARGLYEQYF.

Here the CDR3 reads CASSPEGPADTQYF. This chain links TRBV18 with TRBJ2-3; without DNA, the TCRdb call of TRBD2 cannot be checked. The CDR3 has 14 residues. Per the germline V gene, CDR1 is KGHSH and CDR2 is LQKENI.

The CDR3 sequence: CASRVYNEQFF. This chain links TRBV28 with TRBJ2-1. This CDR3 has 11 residues. Germline CDR1 MDHEN, CDR2 SYDVKM.

This chain joins TRBV7-9 and TRBJ1-2. This CDR3 spans 12 amino acids. Germline CDR1 and CDR2: SEHNR and FQNEAQ (reference sequence). The CDR3 reads CASSLTVYGYTF. Drawing the rest from reference TRBV7-9 and TRBJ1-2, the complete variable domain is DTGVSQNPRHKITKRGQNVTFRCDPISEHNRLYWYRQTLGQGPEFLTYFQNEAQLEKSRLLSDRFSAERPKGSFSTLEIQRTEQGDSAMYLCASSLTVYGYTFGSGTRLTVV.

The rearrangement uses TRBV14 and TRBJ2-7. The CDR3 consists of 15 residues. Germline V gene sequence: CDR1 SGHDN, CDR2 FVKESK. The CDR3 spells CASSQDYFLDDEQYF.

The V call is TRBV3-1, the J call TRBJ2-7; the D gene TCRdb calls, TRBD1, cannot be checked with no DNA. This CDR3 is 15 amino acids long. Germline values: CDR1 LGHDT, CDR2 YNNKEL (reference sequence). CDR3 region: CASSQSAGASYEQYF.

CDR3 residues: CASSSVYGGPQETQYF. The rearrangement joins TRBV12-3 or TRBV12-4 to TRBJ2-5; TCRdb's D call, TRBD1, is unchecked because there is no DNA. There are 16 residues in the CDR3.

The gene calls are TRBV28 and TRBJ1-1; TCRdb's D gene call, TRBD1, goes unchecked for lack of DNA. Germline assignment: CDR1 MDHEN and CDR2 SYDVKM. This CDR3 contains 13 residues. The CDR3 sequence is CASRLRGNTEAFF.

The J gene is TRBJ2-1, the V gene TRBV29-1; TCRdb lists TRBD2, though no DNA is available to test this call. The CDR3 length is 12 residues. Germline CDR1 reads SQVTM; CDR2 reads ANQGSEA. The CDR3 is CSVALSAGVILF.

This chain joins TRBV7-2 and TRBJ2-1; TCRdb's D call of TRBD1 is untestable without DNA. The CDR3 has 14 amino acids. Germline V CDR1 and CDR2: SGHTA, FQGNSA. This chain's CDR3 is CASSFFPTQDEQFF.

The chain carries TRBV12-3 or TRBV12-4 and TRBJ2-1; TCRdb reports TRBD1, a call that lacks DNA to check it against. CDR3 length: 17 amino acids. The chain's CDR3 is CASSPGTGEAVGNEQFF.

The chain uses TRBV14 and TRBJ1-2; the TCRdb D gene call, TRBD1, has no DNA to confirm it. Per the germline V gene, CDR1 is SGHDN and CDR2 is FVKESK. The CDR3 consists of 15 residues. The CDR3 loop reads CASSQEDRGLYGYTF.

The chain combines TRBV7-8 with TRBJ2-7; no DNA is available, so the TRBD1 call from TCRdb remains unchecked. The CDR3 has 14 amino acids. Germline CDR1 SGHVS, CDR2 FQNEAQ. CDR3 residues: CASSPTGAGDEQYF.

V is TRBV7-2 and J is TRBJ2-7. The CDR3 is made up of 11 amino acids. The germline V gene encodes CDR1 SGHTA and CDR2 FQGNSA. CDR3 loop: CASSLTREQYF.

The chain links TRBV29-1 to TRBJ2-1; TCRdb reports TRBD2, a call that lacks DNA to check it against. The CDR3 length is 14 residues. Germline V gene lookup returns CDR1 SQVTM and CDR2 ANQGSEA. CDR3 loop: CSVIGLAGYNEQFF.

The chain has TRBV28 and TRBJ1-1. This CDR3 spans 13 amino acids. Germline V lookup: CDR1 MDHEN, CDR2 SYDVKM. The CDR3 loop is CASQRREDTEAFF. The entire variable domain, with the rest obtained from reference TRBV28 and TRBJ1-1, is as follows: DVKVTQSSRYLVKRTGEKVFLECVQDMDHENMFWYRQDPGLGLRLIYFSYDVKMKEKGDIPEGYSVSREKKERFSLILESASTNQTSMYLCASQRREDTEAFFGQGTRLTVV.

V usage is TRBV13 and J usage is TRBJ2-7; absent DNA, TCRdb's TRBD1 call cannot be checked. This CDR3 comprises 16 residues. Germline V lookup: CDR1 PRHDT, CDR2 FYEKMQ (reference sequence). The CDR3 region is CASSSLGGGPEYEQYF.

The chain employs TRBV7-2 and TRBJ2-7. CDR1 is SGHTA and CDR2 is FQGNSA in the germline V gene. The CDR3 sequence is 12 residues long. The CDR3 sequence: CASSETGYEQYF.